This T cell receptor (beta chain) was identified in a study of shared clonotypes between healthy human individuals. As for the study in general: The cohort comprised a couple of women and a few men. Their ages spanned 18 to 49 years.

The CDR3 is made up of 13 amino acids. Trimming stripped 5 bases from V and 5 bases from J, with 13 bases between. CDR1 and CDR2 (germline): LNHDA, SQIVND (reference sequence). The authors loaded about 200 ng DNA, roughly 33,000 T cell genomes, into sorted-subset replicate PCRs. Data came from immunoSEQ multiplex PCR; TCRdb stores just in-frame clones and leaves some out. This table has 2 million to 2.5 million clones, approximately 95% appearing once. The source is a man in his late teens or twenties in good health. Some clones in this sample may be carry-over from other donors' samples. The V gene is TRBV19, the J gene TRBJ2-7; tentative D call: TRBD1 (6 bases). The sequenced sample was naive CD4+ T cells from PBMCs. The subset: CD45RA+ positively selected. The CDR3 protein is CASSANRVHEQYF. The CDR3 nucleotides are TGTGCCAGTAGTGCTAACAGGGTACACGAGCAGTACTTC.